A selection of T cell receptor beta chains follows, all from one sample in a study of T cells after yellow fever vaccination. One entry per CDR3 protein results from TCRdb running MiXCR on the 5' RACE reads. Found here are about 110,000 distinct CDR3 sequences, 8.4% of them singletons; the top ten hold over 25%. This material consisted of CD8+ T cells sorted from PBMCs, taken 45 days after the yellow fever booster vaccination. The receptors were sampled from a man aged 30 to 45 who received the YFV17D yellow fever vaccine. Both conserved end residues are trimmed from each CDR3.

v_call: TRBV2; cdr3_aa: ARAANWTYYNEQF
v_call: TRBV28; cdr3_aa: ASGSGLGNEQF
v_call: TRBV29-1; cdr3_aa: SVTVVGPYSEQF
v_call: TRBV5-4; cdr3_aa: ASSHFPRGGEETQY
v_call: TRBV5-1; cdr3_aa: ASSTTENYEQY
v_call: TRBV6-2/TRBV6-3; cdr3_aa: ASSSTLGALEAF
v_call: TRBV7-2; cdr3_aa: ASSPLGYEQY
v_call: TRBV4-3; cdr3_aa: ASSQWSQGYGYT
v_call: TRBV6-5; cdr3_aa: ASLAEDALPTDTQY
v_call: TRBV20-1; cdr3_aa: SARVTSKDYEQY
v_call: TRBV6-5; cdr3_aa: ASSLTGGVNTGELF
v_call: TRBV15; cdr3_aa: ATSPNPYEQY
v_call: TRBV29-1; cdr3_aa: SVEGGTGELF
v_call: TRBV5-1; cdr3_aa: ASGLAGGYEQY
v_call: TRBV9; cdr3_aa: ASSFGLAGANEQY
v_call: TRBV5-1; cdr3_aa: ASSVLLLAGGPSHPDTQY
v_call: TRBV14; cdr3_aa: ASSQDAGSGTEAF
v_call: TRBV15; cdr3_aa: ATSRDYSNQPQH
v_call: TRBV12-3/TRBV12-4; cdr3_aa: ASSSGPTDYEQY
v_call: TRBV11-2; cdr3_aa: ASSSPGTEQNEKLF
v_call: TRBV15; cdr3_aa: ATSIDYYEQY
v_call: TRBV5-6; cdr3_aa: ARSSELGASEQF
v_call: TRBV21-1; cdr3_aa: ASIAAPLAEKNIQY
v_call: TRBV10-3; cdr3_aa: AIRGPTAPYEQY
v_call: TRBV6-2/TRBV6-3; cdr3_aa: ASSYQLSYNEQF